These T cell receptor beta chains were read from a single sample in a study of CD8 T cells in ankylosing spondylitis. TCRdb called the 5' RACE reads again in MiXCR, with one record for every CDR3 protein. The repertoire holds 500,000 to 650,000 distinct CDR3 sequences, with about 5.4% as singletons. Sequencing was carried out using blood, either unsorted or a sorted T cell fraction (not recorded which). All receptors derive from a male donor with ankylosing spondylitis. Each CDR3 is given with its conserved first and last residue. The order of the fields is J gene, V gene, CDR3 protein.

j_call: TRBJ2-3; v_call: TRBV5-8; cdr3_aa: CASSLRGLSTDTQYF
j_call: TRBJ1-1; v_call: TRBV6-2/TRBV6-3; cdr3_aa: CASSPRTGMAFF
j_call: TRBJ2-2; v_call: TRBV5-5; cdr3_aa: CASRPREQFTGELFF
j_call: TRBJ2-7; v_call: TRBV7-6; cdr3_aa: CASSLGDGTYEQYF
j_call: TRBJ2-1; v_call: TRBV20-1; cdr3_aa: CSAMGLAYNEQFF
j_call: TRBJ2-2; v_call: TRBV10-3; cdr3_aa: CAISSGTGGSGELFF
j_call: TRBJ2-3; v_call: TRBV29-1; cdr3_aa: CSARGTAGLAGTDTQYF
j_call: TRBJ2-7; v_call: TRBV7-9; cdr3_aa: CASSSGSSGRDEQYF
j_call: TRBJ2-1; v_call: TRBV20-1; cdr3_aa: CSASGGGKPSNEQFF
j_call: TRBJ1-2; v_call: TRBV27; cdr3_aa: CASSFDYGANYGYTF
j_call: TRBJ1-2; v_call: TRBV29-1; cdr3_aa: CSVGRSYGYTF
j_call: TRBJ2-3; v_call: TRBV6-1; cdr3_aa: CASSAPGDTQYF
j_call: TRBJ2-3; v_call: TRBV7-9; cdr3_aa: CASSSQSLDTQYF
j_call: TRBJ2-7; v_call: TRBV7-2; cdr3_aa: CASSLGTGVGEQYF
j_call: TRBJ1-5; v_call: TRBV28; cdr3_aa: CASSGLIQPQHF
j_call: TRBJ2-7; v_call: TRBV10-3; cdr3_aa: CATRTSPLRSYEQYF
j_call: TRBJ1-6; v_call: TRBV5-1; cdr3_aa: CASSLGPGQPNSPLHF
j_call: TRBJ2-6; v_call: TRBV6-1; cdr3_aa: CASKLDNSGANVLTF
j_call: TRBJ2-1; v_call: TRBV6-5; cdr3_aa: CASSYVMTSEGEFYNEQFF
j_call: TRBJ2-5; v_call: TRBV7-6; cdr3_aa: CASSFSRDRGLETQYF
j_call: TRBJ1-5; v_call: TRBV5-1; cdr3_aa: CASSEGRALNQPQHF
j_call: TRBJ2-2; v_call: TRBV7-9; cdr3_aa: CASSLPLIGKDTGELFF
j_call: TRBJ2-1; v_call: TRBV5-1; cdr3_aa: CASSLGQRDNEQFF
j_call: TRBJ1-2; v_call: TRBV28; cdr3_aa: CASRTDYGYTF
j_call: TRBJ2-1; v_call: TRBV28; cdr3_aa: CASSHGGGHYNEQFF
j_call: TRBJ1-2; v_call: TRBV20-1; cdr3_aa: CSAQHKRNYGYTF
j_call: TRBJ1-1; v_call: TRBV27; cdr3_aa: CASSLMAWTGASEAFF
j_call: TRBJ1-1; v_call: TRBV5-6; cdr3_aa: CASSLDRDGGAFF
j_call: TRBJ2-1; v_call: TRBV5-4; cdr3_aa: CASSLVAGGLYNEQFF
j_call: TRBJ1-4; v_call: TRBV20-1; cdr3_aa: CSARTTVGNEKLFF
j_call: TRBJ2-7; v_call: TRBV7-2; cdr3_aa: CASSLAQSSYEQYF
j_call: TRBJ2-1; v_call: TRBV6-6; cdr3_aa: CASSPSSEQFF
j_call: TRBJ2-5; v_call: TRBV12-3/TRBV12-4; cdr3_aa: CASSFRDGRRGTQYF
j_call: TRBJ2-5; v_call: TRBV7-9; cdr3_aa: CASSPGTGPETQYF
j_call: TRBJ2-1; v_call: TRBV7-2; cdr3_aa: CASSLVQGGIEFF
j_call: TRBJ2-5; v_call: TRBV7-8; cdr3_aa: CASSSRLAGGRETQYF
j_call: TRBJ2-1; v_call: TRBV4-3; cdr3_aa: CASSLNYGEYNEQFF
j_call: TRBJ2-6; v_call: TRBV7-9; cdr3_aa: CASRLNTGPNVLTF
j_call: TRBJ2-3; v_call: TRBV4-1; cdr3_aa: CASSPGASTDTQYF
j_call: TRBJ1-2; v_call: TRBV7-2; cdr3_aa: CASSLDGSTGNYGYTF
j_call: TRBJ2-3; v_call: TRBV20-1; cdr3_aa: CSASNRVPDTQYF
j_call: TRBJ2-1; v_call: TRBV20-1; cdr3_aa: CSASFQYGASGRDNEQFF
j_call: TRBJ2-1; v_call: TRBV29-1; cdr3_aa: CSVALEIGGEQFF
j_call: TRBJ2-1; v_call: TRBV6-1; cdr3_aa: CAATIGGLPSYNEQFF
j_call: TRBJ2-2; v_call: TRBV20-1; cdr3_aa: CSARDLGLAGELFF
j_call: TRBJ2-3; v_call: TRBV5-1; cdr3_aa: CASSLERSNTQYF
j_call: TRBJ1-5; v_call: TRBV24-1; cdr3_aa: CATSDRTISNQPQHF
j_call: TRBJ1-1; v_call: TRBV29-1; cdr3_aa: CSVPLWGVNTEAFF
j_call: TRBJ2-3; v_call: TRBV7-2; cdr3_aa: CASSSWGQSDTQYF
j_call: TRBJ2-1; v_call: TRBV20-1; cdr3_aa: CSAGVETHGNEQFF